The text below deals with one T cell receptor (beta chain). It lacks a known antigen. No base quality values were provided; no much bigger clone lies one nucleotide off. TCR CDR3 regions were amplified from genomic DNA by multiplex PCR using the deep immunoSEQ assay. Extracted genomic DNA from each cell subset was spread evenly across all wells of several immunoSEQ 96-well plates, with each plate serving as a replicate. For sorted subsets, about 0.2 ug genomic DNA, equal to about 30,000 T cell genomes, was loaded into each replicate PCR. Purified libraries were measured with a Qubit 3.0 fluorometer, size-checked on a Bioanalyzer 2100, and measured again with the KAPA Library Quantification kit. Every immunoSEQ 96-well plate was sequenced on a separate single-read 150-cycle Illumina NextSeq 550 flow cell. For the original study's pipeline: The immunoSEQ output contained only junctional sequences without quality scores, so filtering could not match that applied to full-length reads. Sequences were annotated with PyIR, a Python wrapper for IgBLAST v1.9, using IMGT germline references to assign V/J genes and CDR3. Reads were filtered out if the reads had weak V/J assignments (E-value above 1e-6), no CDR3, stop codons, out-of-frame junctions, or ambiguous translated residues. V3J clonotypes were defined as sequences sharing the same inferred V gene, J gene, and CDR3 amino acid sequence. To compute the percentage overlap between repertoires, the number of shared unique clonotypes was divided by the size of the smaller repertoire. Repertoire richness was assessed with RTK rarefaction, the Chao1 estimator, and Recon v2.1 estimates of unobserved clonotypes. OLGA was used to compute generation probabilities for all TCRbeta clonotypes that the gDNA method yielded from a few donors. Drawn from immuneACCESS, this table holds only the in-frame rearrangements with V and J called that TCRdb kept. Clones are partly lost; checked studies trace under half to an unresolved V gene and leave the rest unexplained. The V and J calls and clone size come from that table; D and trimming were worked out from the DNA. Across this sample there are more than 2,000,000 clones, with 80% to 95% seen only once. Around 0.4% of the sample rests with the top ten.

Donors were healthy HIV-negative adults with no recently reported acute infections or vaccinations. Every donor was a Caucasian adult residing in Nashville, Tennessee, USA. CD4+ T cells were enriched through magnetic negative selection, after which naive cells were positively selected on CD45RA and the remaining negative fraction served as the memory subset. After blood collection by leukapheresis, PBMCs were isolated using Ficoll-Histopaque density gradient centrifugation and then cryopreserved in the vapor phase of liquid nitrogen. Purity and quantity of every magnetically sorted T cell population were checked by analytical flow cytometry. Genomic DNA was isolated from each sorted fraction and quantified by UV absorbance on a Nanodrop 2000c. The data belong to a study of shared clonotypes between healthy human individuals (dated by TCRdb to the early 2020s). Turning to the overall study: The cohort included three men and two women between 18 and 49 years of age. Different laboratories and diverse techniques were used to prepare libraries and sequence TCR repertoires, to increase sequencing depth and limit assay-specific biases. Blood TCR repertoires of five healthy adults were deeply sequenced to estimate repertoire size and the extent of clonotype sharing between individuals. Each donor's leukapheresis produced roughly between roughly 0.9 and 8.9 billion PBMCs. Per donor, three plates each were used for CD4 naive and CD4 memory, two for CD8 naive, and one for CD8 memory.

For CDR1 and CDR2, the germline V gene lists SGHRS and YFSETQ. Trimming takes 3 bases off V and 1 base off J; junction bases not matched to a gene: 16. The CDR3 runs 21 amino acids, cysteine and phenylalanine included. The retained sequence is limited to the CDR3, 63 bases, with the frame set at the first base. What the study reported, not specific to this receptor: Compared with non-shared clonotypes, the clonotypes found in all four sorted-subset donors had higher generation probabilities. Based on pairwise subsampling, the degree of clonotype sharing among donors was expected to be affected by sequencing depth. Naive subsets generally had larger estimated clonotype richness than memory subsets. Sampling was limited to blood, and TCR repertoires in tissue likely differ from TCR repertoires in blood. Even with the large sequencing depth, rarefaction of the sorted-subset datasets indicated that sequencing was incomplete. Roughly 5% of naive CD4, 3.5% of naive CD8, roughly 2.4% of memory CD4, and approximately 0.4% of memory CD8 clonotypes were shared across several donors. The small number of donors limited the genetic and exposure-history diversity represented.

Sample: naive CD4+ T cells from PBMCs. The cell subset or site label here, explained by the study, means: CD45RA+ positively selected. This receptor was identified in a man aged 18 to 29 in good health. Some clones in this sample may be carry-over from other donors' samples. The chain is encoded by TRBV5-1 joined to TRBJ2-4; 13 central nucleotides agree with TRBD2. The CDR3 protein is CASSSRTSGSPGELAKNIQYF. The nucleotide sequence reads as follows: TGCGCCAGCAGCTCCCGGACTAGCGGGAGTCCGGGGGAATTGGCCAAAAACATTCAGTACTTC.